This TCR beta chain was retrieved from a study of shared clonotypes between healthy human individuals. Assay used: immunoSEQ multiplex PCR; TCRdb lists only in-frame clones, some missing. The sample gives millions of clones, 85% to 95% of which show up once; 0.35% to 0.5% is in the top ten. This TCR came from a man aged 18 to 30 in good health. Some clones in this sample may be carry-over from other donors' samples. What was sequenced was naive CD4+ T cells from PBMCs. Subset of the sample: CD45RA+ positively selected.

The CDR3 DNA reads as TGTGCCAGCAGCTTAGACGGGGGGGGCACAGATACGCAGTATTTT. Amino acid sequence: CASSLDGGGTDTQYF. This rearrangement joins TRBV11-2 to TRBJ2-3; 8 bases are a match to TRBD2. The germline V gene has CDR1 SGHAT and CDR2 FQNNGV. This CDR3 is built from 15 residues. V lost 0 bases and J lost 1; bases outside the gene matches: 0.